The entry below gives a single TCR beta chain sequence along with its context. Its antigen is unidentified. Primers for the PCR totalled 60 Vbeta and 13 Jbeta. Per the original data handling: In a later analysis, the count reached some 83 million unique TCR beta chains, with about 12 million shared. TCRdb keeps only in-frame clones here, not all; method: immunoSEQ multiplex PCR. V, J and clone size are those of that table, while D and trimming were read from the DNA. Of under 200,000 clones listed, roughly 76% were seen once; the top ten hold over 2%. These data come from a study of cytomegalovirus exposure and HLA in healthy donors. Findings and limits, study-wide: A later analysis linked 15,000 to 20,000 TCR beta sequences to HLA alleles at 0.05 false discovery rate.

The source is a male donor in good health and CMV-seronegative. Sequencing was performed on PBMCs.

CDR3 region: CASTRLGGMNTEAFF. CDR3 bases: TGTGCCAGCACCCGTTTAGGGGGTATGAACACTGAAGCTTTCTTT. The chain recombines TRBV7-9 with TRBJ1-1, with D possibly matching TRBD1 (6 bases). Germline CDR1 SEHNR, CDR2 FQNEAQ (reference sequence). V was pared by 7 bases and J by 0 bases, with 15 bases between. The CDR3 spans 15 residues.